One and the same sample provided the 29 T cell receptor beta chains below, sequenced in a study of T cell responses to AZD1222 COVID-19 vaccine. TCRdb keeps only in-frame clones here, not all; method: immunoSEQ multiplex PCR. The repertoire holds under 140,000 clones, with about 81% as singletons. The sample consisted of peripheral blood, taken on day 0 of AZD1222 vaccination. These receptors all come from an adult in good health.

The rearrangement links TRBV18 to TRBJ2-5; D is perhaps TRBD1 or TRBD2 (7 bases each). V lost 1 base to trimming and J lost 4 bases, with 22 bases between them. This CDR3 is 18 amino acids long. Germline V lookup: CDR1 KGHSH, CDR2 LQKENI. The CDR3 spells CASSPLGRARGQGETQYF. The CDR3 DNA sequence: TGTGCCAGCTCACCACTTGGGAGGGCAAGGGGGCAAGGAGAGACCCAGTACTTC.

This chain uses TRBV6-2 or TRBV6-3 with TRBJ1-1; D unresolved. Between the trimmed V and J ends, which lost 2 bases and 1 base, there was a span of 11 bases. CDR3 length: 15 amino acids. Germline V lookup: CDR1 MNHEY, CDR2 SVGEGT. The CDR3 bases are TGTGCCAGCAGTTACAATGGAAGGTCGAACACTGAAGCTTTCTTT. This codes for CASSYNGRSNTEAFF.

Details on this clone: The same CDR3 arises from other DNA sequences in this sample as well. The V and J genes are TRBV7-2 and TRBJ1-3; possible D gene TRBD1, 5 bases. CDR3 length: 14 residues. Trimming cost V 3 bases and J 0 bases, with 6 bases left between them. The germline gives CDR1 SGHTA, CDR2 FQGNSA. The CDR3 is CASSFGGSGNTIYF. CDR3 coding DNA: TGTGCCAGCAGCTTCGGGGGCTCTGGAAACACCATATATTTT.

This clone has a single count. The chain has TRBV18 and TRBJ1-2; D is unclear. The CDR3 totals 14 residues. Germline V gives CDR1 KGHSH, CDR2 LQKENI. Trimming left V 2 bases short and J 2 bases short, with 9 bases between. DNA for the CDR3: TGTGCCAGCTCACCAATGGCGCAGAACTATGGCTACACCTTC. Its translation: CASSPMAQNYGYTF. Using reference TRBV18 and TRBJ1-2 for the parts outside the CDR3, the full variable domain is NAGVMQNPRHLVRRRGQEARLRCSPMKGHSHVYWYRQLPEEGLKFMVYLQKENIIDESGMPKERFSAEFPKEGPSILRIQQVVRGDSAAYFCASSPMAQNYGYTFGSGTRLTVV.

The gene calls are TRBV9 and TRBJ1-2; D remains ambiguous. Germline assignment: CDR1 SGDLS and CDR2 YYNGEE. Trimming removed 0 bases from V and 4 bases from J, with 16 bases in between. This CDR3 comprises 16 residues. The CDR3 here is CASSVEFDRLIYGYTF. The CDR3 nucleotides are TGTGCCAGCAGCGTAGAATTCGATAGACTGATCTATGGCTACACCTTC. The full variable domain, in which reference TRBV9 and TRBJ1-2 provide the parts outside the CDR3, is DSGVTQTPKHLITATGQRVTLRCSPRSGDLSVYWYQQSLDQGLQFLIQYYNGEERAKGNILERFSAQQFPDLHSELNLSSLELGDSALYFCASSVEFDRLIYGYTFGSGTRLTVV.

V is TRBV7-2 and J is TRBJ1-2; no firm D call. Germline assignment: CDR1 SGHTA and CDR2 FQGNSA. This CDR3 is built from 12 residues. V lost 5 bases, J lost 4 bases, and 8 bases lay in between. The CDR3 DNA reads as TGTGCCAGCAGCGCGGCCCTCTATGGCTACACCTTC. It specifies CASSAALYGYTF.

The rearrangement joins TRBV11-2 to TRBJ2-7; the D is unclear. V shed 5 bases and J shed 2 bases, with 7 bases lying between them. Germline V CDR1 and CDR2: SGHAT, FQNNGV. The CDR3 is 12 amino acids. CDR3 nucleotides: TGTGCCAGCAGCCAGAATACCTACGAGCAGTACTTC. Encoded protein: CASSQNTYEQYF.

This clone was detected a few times. The chain uses TRBV19 and TRBJ1-1; D gene unclear. Germline lookup yields CDR1 LNHDA and CDR2 SQIVND (reference sequence). The germline V and J ends were trimmed by 5 bases and 7 bases, with 17 bases remaining between them. The CDR3 runs 14 residues. CDR3 in DNA: TGTGCCAGTAGTGTAGGGTTCATGGGCCGTGAAGCTTTCTTT. Protein sequence: CASSVGFMGREAFF. The full variable domain, with the rest looked up from reference TRBV19 and TRBJ1-1, is DGGITQSPKYLFRKEGQNVTLSCEQNLNHDAMYWYRQDPGQGLRLIYYSQIVNDFQKGDIAEGYSVSREKKESFPLTVTSAQKNPTAFYLCASSVGFMGREAFFGQGTRLTVV.

This clone has just one count. CDR3 DNA sequence: TGTGCCAGCAGCCGCTCGTCTCGCCCCGGGACAGGGGGCAATCAGCCCCAGCATTTT. Its translation is CASSRSSRPGTGGNQPQHF. This rearrangement joins TRBV7-6 to TRBJ1-5; 10 nucleotides line up with TRBD1. Germline V CDR1 and CDR2: SGHVS, FNYEAQ. The CDR3 length is 19 residues. With V trimmed by 5 bases and J by 2 bases, 15 bases remained unmatched.

The chain recombines TRBV20-1 with TRBJ2-7, with D unresolved. The length of the CDR3 is 11 residues. V was shortened by 7 bases and J by 6 bases, with 13 bases between the two germline ends. Germline V CDR1 and CDR2: DFQATT, SNEGSKA (reference sequence). This CDR3 is CSVAVGPEQYF. The CDR3 region has the DNA TGCAGTGTCGCCGTTGGACCCGAGCAGTACTTC.

The CDR3 DNA is TGTGCCAGTATCGCGACCCGAGGGCCCAATCAGCCCCAGCATTTT. Translation: CASIATRGPNQPQHF. V gene TRBV19 combines with J gene TRBJ1-5; D not resolved. The CDR3 loop spans 15 amino acids. V gave up 7 bases and J gave up 3 bases, with 16 bases separating them. CDR1 is LNHDA, CDR2 SQIVND, per germline (reference sequence).

The chain recombines TRBV24-1 with TRBJ1-1; TRBD1 might be the D (6 bases). Germline V gene lookup returns CDR1 KGHDR and CDR2 SFDVKD. This CDR3 region has 12 residues. Deletions cut 3 bases from V and 11 bases from J, with 12 bases between. This CDR3 is CATSDNSGVAFF. DNA for the CDR3: TGTGCCACCAGTGATAACTCAGGGGTTGCTTTCTTT.

This sequence joins TRBV7-8 and TRBJ2-3; 8 bases fit TRBD2. CDR1 is SGHVS and CDR2 is FQNEAQ in the germline V gene. Trimming took 2 bases from V and 4 from J; bases not matched to a gene: 5. This CDR3 has 15 amino acids. The CDR3, as DNA: TGTGCCAGCAGCTTACTTACTAGCGGATCAGATACGCAGTATTTT. This codes for CASSLLTSGSDTQYF.

CDR3 nucleotide sequence: TGTGCCTGGAGTGTCGGGCTAGCGGGGACCGCCAACGAGCAGTACTTC. This codes for CAWSVGLAGTANEQYF. V is TRBV30 and J is TRBJ2-7; 9 bases agree with TRBD2. Germline lookup yields CDR1 GTSNPN and CDR2 SVGIG (reference sequence). The CDR3 covers 16 residues. V was clipped by 0 bases and J by 5 bases; unmatched bases: 11.

The chain links TRBV6-5 to TRBJ1-6; 7 bases are shared with TRBD1. V gave up 0 bases and J gave up 6 bases; unmatched junction bases: 5. Looked up from germline, CDR1 is MNHEY and CDR2 is SVGAGI. This CDR3 is built from 16 residues. Written as DNA, the CDR3 is TGTGCCAGCAGTTACTCACTAGACAGGGTTAATTCACCCCTCCACTTT. Protein: CASSYSLDRVNSPLHF.

The rearrangement joins TRBV30 to TRBJ1-1; D unresolved. CDR3 length: 14 amino acids. Germline CDR1 and CDR2: GTSNPN and SVGIG (reference sequence). With 3 bases removed from V and 4 bases from J, the gap between germline ends came to 15 bases. The CDR3 bases are TGTGCCTGGAGAAGACCCTCGGGTACCACTGAAGCTTTCTTT. Translated, it gives CAWRRPSGTTEAFF. The whole variable domain, filled in from reference TRBV30 and TRBJ1-1, reads SQTIHQWPATLVQPVGSPLSLECTVEGTSNPNLYWYRQAAGRGLQLLFYSVGIGQISSEVPQNLSASRPQDRQFILSSKKLLLSDSGFYLCAWRRPSGTTEAFFGQGTRLTVV.

This chain links TRBV5-8 with TRBJ2-2, with 7 bases fitting TRBD1. After removal of 0 bases from V and 6 bases from J, the junction contained 8 bases not matched to a gene. The V gene's germline CDR1 is SGHTS and CDR2 YDEGEE. This CDR3 has 16 amino acids. The CDR3 loop reads CASSLEDRRLPGELFF. CDR3 DNA sequence: TGTGCCAGCAGCTTGGAGGACAGGAGGTTACCCGGGGAGCTGTTTTTT.

The rearrangement links TRBV28 to TRBJ1-1; D may be TRBD1 (5 bases). CDR3 length equals 12 residues. Germline CDR1 reads MDHEN; CDR2 reads SYDVKM. Between the trimmed V and J ends, which lost 8 bases and 1 base, there was a span of 8 bases. The CDR3 DNA reads as TGTGCCAGCCTGGGGCCGAACACTGAAGCTTTCTTT. Its protein product is CASLGPNTEAFF.

This clone showed up just once. V and J are TRBV19 and TRBJ1-5; D perhaps matches TRBD1 (5 bases). CDR3 size: 13 residues. Germline V gene sequence: CDR1 LNHDA, CDR2 SQIVND (reference sequence). V shed 4 bases and J shed 6 bases, with 10 bases lying between them. The DNA for the CDR3 is TGTGCCAGTAGTAGCGGGGCGGGTCAGCCCCAGCATTTT. Residues: CASSSGAGQPQHF.

The chain links TRBV6-4 to TRBJ1-2; D unresolved. There are 13 residues in the CDR3. V dropped 3 bases and J dropped 4 bases, with 9 bases sitting between them. The germline V gene encodes CDR1 MRHNA and CDR2 SNTAGT. The CDR3 spells CASSEEVGYGYTF. The DNA of the CDR3 is TGTGCCAGCAGTGAGGAGGTCGGCTATGGCTACACCTTC.

This rearrangement joins TRBV6-1 to TRBJ1-2; tentatively, D is TRBD1 (5 bases). Germline CDR1 reads MNHNS; CDR2 reads SASEGT. V lost 3 bases and J lost 7, with 12 bases in between. The CDR3 length is 13 residues. DNA of the CDR3: TGTGCCAGCAGTGAGGCCGGGGGTCGTGGCTACACCTTC. Protein: CASSEAGGRGYTF.

The chain carries TRBV9 and TRBJ2-7, with D perhaps given as TRBD1 or TRBD2 (5 bases each). V lost 10 bases to trimming and J lost 6 bases, with 14 bases between them. Germline-derived CDR1 and CDR2 are SGDLS and YYNGEE. The CDR3 totals 11 residues. For the CDR3, the DNA is TGTGCCCTGTCGGGGCCGGGCGAGCAGTACTTC. This codes for CALSGPGEQYF.

This chain uses TRBV4-1 with TRBJ1-4; 8 nucleotides agree with TRBD1. Germline-derived CDR1 and CDR2 are MGHRA and YSYEKL. CDR3 length: 18 residues. With V trimmed by 5 bases and J by 4 bases, 15 bases remained unmatched. As DNA, the CDR3 is TGCGCCAGCAGCACCGGACAGGGAGGTTTGGCCATTAATGAAAAACTGTTTTTT. This gives the protein CASSTGQGGLAINEKLFF.

This chain joins TRBV11-2 and TRBJ2-1; TRBD2 matches 10 bases. With 1 base clipped from V and 9 bases from J, the junction kept 9 bases outside the gene matches. Germline V CDR1 and CDR2: SGHAT, FQNNGV. The CDR3 runs to 16 residues. As DNA, the CDR3 is TGTGCCAGCAGCTTAGCGCGAGCGGGGGGGCGCACTGAGCAGTTCTTC. This translates into CASSLARAGGRTEQFF.

This chain links TRBV14 with TRBJ2-3, with D possibly being TRBD2 (5 bases). This CDR3 is 18 amino acids long. Germline values: CDR1 SGHDN, CDR2 FVKESK. The ends were cut back, 3 bases at V and 0 bases at J, with 19 bases in the middle. The CDR3 DNA follows: TGTGCCAGCAGCCATTATATAGGGAGCGGAACTAGCACAGATACGCAGTATTTT. Amino acids: CASSHYIGSGTSTDTQYF.

V and J are TRBV18 and TRBJ1-6; tentative D call: TRBD1 (6 bases). The CDR3 has 14 residues. CDR1 and CDR2 from the germline V gene are KGHSH and LQKENI. Deletions cut 6 bases from V and 10 bases from J, with 16 bases between. The CDR3 DNA sequence: TGTGCCAGCTCCAGGGGTGGGGGAGACTCACCCCTCCACTTT. Its translation is CASSRGGGDSPLHF.

V and J are TRBV30 and TRBJ1-2; 7 nucleotides match TRBD1. Germline lookup yields CDR1 GTSNPN and CDR2 SVGIG (reference sequence). The V segment lost 2 bases and the J segment 5 bases; nucleotides outside the gene matches: 11. The CDR3 is 15 amino acids. The DNA for the CDR3 is TGTGCCTGGAGTAAGGGACAGACGAATAGATATGGCTACACCTTC. It is translated as CAWSKGQTNRYGYTF.

The chain combines TRBV5-1 with TRBJ1-4; D is undetermined. V was shortened by 0 bases and J by 4 bases, with 7 bases between the two germline ends. The CDR3 is 14 amino acids. Germline V lookup: CDR1 SGHRS, CDR2 YFSETQ. The DNA for the CDR3 is TGCGCCAGCAGCTTGGCTGCGGATAATGAAAAACTGTTTTTT. It translates to CASSLAADNEKLFF. The whole variable domain, remainder taken from reference TRBV5-1 and TRBJ1-4, is KAGVTQTPRYLIKTRGQQVTLSCSPISGHRSVSWYQQTPGQGLQFLFEYFSETQRNKGNFPGRFSGRQFSNSRSEMNVSTLELGDSALYLCASSLAADNEKLFFGSGTQLSVL.

Of note for this clone: Other DNA sequences of this sample code for an identical CDR3. This chain uses TRBV19 with TRBJ1-4; D is undetermined. Germline CDR1 is LNHDA and CDR2 is SQIVND (reference sequence). V gave up 3 bases and J gave up 8 bases, with 7 bases separating them. CDR3 length: 12 amino acids. The CDR3 region is CASSIPGEKLFF. The CDR3 bases are TGTGCCAGTAGTATCCCTGGGGAAAAACTGTTTTTT.